This TCR beta chain appears in the sequencing data of a study of cytomegalovirus exposure and HLA in healthy donors. Whole-study context: Ancestry clustering placed 70% to 85% of approximately 370 genotyped donors in the Caucasian-associated cluster.

With respect to this clone: Its specificity is unknown.

The primer mix had 60 Vbeta and 13 Jbeta primers. Sequenced by immunoSEQ multiplex PCR; TCRdb stores in-frame clones only, minus some. The sample lists around 200,000 clones; more than 65% were seen once. Study outcomes and limitations: Earlier analysis looked at TCR beta V segments, and most were productive about 87% or about 30% of the time. The CMV antigen specificity of a few CMV-associated chains was confirmed through in vitro analysis.

The receptor was derived from a man in his fifties or sixties in good health and CMV-seronegative. The specimen was PBMCs.

This chain's CDR3 is CATLAGMNTEAFF. Here the CDR3 DNA reads TGTGCCACTCTTGCGGGGATGAACACTGAAGCTTTCTTT. The gene calls are TRBV18 and TRBJ1-1; D call uncertain. This CDR3 region has 13 residues. The V end lost 10 bases, the J end lost 0 bases, and 12 bases lay between the germline ends. Germline V CDR1 and CDR2: KGHSH, LQKENI. The variable domain in full, with the rest retrieved from reference TRBV18 and TRBJ1-1, is NAGVMQNPRHLVRRRGQEARLRCSPMKGHSHVYWYRQLPEEGLKFMVYLQKENIIDESGMPKERFSAEFPKEGPSILRIQQVVRGDSAAYFCATLAGMNTEAFFGQGTRLTVV.